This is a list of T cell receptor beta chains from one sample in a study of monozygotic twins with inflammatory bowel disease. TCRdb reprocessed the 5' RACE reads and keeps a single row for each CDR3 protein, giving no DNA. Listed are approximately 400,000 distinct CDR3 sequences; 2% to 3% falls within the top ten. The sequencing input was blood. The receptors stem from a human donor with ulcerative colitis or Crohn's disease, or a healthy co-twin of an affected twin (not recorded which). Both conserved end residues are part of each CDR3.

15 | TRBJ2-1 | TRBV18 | CASSRAASGNTWEFF
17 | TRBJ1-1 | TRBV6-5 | CASSYSKGWSVKTEAFF
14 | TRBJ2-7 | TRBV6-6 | CASSYDQLSYEQYF
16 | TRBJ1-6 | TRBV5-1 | CASSWGDRGYASPLHF
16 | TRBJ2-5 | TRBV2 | CVSSESTSGGQETQYF
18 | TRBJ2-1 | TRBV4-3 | CASSPTLPSSGRRNEQFF
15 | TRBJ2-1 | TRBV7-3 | CASSFSLGGENEQFF
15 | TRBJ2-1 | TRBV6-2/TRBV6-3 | CASSYAGQGAREQFF
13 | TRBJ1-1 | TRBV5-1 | CASSQPQDTEAFF
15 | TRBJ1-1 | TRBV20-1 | CSARDNATPNTEAFF
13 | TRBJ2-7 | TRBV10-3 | CAAAGASGSEQYF
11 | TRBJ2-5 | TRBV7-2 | CASSGTEIQYF
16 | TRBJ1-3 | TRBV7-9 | CASSPGIGTSGNTIYF
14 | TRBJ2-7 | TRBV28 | CASHLGQGTYEQYF
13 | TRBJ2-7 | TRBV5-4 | CASSPTGTTEQYF
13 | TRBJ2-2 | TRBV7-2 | CASRRQATGELFF
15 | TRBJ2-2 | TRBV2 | CASRQTSGGSGELFF
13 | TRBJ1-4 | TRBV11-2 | CASSVRTNEKLFF
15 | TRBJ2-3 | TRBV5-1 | CASSAALGGADTQYF
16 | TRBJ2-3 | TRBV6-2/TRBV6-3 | CASSYEAGGSTDTQYF
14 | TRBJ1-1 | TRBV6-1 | CASRKTGLNTEAFF
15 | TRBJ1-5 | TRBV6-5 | CASSHDRASNQPQHF
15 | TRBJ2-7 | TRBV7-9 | CASSLADRGIYEQYF
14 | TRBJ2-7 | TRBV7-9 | CASSTSMASYEQYF
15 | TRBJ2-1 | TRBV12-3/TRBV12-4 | CASSLRRDTYNEQFF
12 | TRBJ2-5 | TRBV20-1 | CSATDREETQYF
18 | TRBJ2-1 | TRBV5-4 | CASSLGWTSGRNYNEQFF
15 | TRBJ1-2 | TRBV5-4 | CASSDRDGRLYGYTF
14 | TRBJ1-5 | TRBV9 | CASSSGQANQPQHF
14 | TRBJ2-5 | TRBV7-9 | CASSLEKAAGTQYF
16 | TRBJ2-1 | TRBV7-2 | CASSTGTSSSYNEQFF
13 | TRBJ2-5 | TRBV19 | CASSFSGSETQYF
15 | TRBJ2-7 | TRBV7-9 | CASSLDPPYRDEQYF
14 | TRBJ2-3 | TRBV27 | CASSPRVNTDTQYF
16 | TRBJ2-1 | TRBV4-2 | CASSSGGGQSINEQFF
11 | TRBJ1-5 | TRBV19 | CATGPGPPQHF
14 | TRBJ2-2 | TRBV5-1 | CASSLQQGTGELFF
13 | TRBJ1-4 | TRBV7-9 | CASSSGELEKLFF
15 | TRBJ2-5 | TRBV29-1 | CSVEPSGRAFETQYF
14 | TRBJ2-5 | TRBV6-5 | CASSYGPIQETQYF
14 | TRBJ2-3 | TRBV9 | CASSVASGIDTQYF
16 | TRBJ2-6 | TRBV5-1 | CASSLSLGHGANVLTF
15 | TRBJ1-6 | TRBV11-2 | CASSPQPPDNSPLHF
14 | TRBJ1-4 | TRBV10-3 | CAISDRGPSEKLFF
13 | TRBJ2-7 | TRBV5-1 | CASSLSQGHEQYF
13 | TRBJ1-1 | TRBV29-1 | CSVGTGGLAEAFF
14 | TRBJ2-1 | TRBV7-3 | CASSLNRGHNEQFF
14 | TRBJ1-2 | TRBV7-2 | CASSLGFDPPGYTF
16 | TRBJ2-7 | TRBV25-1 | CASSDSPGPTEWEQYF
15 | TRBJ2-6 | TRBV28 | CASSLWTAGANVLTF
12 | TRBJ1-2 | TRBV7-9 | CASSLDIGGYTF
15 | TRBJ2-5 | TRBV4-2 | CASSLGTGGEETQYF
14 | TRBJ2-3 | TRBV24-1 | CATSDEKGFGTQYF
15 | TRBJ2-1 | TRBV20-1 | CSAQSTSGGASEQFF
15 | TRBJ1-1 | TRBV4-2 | CASSQGTGANTEAFF
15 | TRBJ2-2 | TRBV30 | CAWSHPGGSAGELFF
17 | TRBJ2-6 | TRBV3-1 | CASSLGSGASGANVLTF
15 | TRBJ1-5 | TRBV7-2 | CASSLGSDLVQPQHF
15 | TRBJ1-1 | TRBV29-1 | CSVEGTIDRNTEAFF
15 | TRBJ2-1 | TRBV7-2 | CASSSGQGLGKEQFF